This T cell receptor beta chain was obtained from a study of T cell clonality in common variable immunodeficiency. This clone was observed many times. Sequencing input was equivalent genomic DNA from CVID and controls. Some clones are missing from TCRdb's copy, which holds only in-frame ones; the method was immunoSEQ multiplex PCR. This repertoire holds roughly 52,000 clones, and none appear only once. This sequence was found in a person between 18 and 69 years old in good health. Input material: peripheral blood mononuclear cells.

CDR3 amino acids: CASSELAGANTEAFF. The CDR3 bases that were read are TGTGCCAGCAGTGAATTGGCGGGGGCTAACACTGAA. The rearrangement links TRBV2 to TRBJ1-1; weak D call: TRBD1 (6 bases). The CDR3 end lies 3 residues beyond the end of the read and is filled in from the germline J gene. V gave up 2 bases and J gave up 2 bases, with 12 bases separating them. Germline CDR1 and CDR2: SNHLY and FYNNEI. This CDR3 is built from 15 residues. Supplemented by reference TRBV2 and TRBJ1-1, the full variable domain reads EPEVTQTPSHQVTQMGQEVILRCVPISNHLYFYWYRQILGQKVEFLVSFYNNEISEKSEIFDDQFSVERPDGSNFTLKIRSTKLEDSAMYFCASSELAGANTEAFFGQGTRLTVV.